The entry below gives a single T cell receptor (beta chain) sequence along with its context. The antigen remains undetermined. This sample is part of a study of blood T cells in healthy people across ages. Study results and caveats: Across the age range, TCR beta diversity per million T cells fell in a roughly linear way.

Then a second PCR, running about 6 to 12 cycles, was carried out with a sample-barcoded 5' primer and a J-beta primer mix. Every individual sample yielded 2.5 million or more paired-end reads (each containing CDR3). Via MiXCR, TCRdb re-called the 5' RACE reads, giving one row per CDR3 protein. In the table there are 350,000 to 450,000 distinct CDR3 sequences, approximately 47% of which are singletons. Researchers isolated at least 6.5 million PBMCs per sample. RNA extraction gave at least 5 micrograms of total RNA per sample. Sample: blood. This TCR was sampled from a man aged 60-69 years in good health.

CDR3 sequence (DNA): TGTGCCAGCAAATTACTAGCGGGGGGCACAGATACGCAGTATTTT. Protein product: CASKLLAGGTDTQYF. The rearrangement links TRBV2 to TRBJ2-3, with TRBD2 identical over 11 bases. Trimming at V came to 7 bases and at J to 1 base, leaving 4 bases not matched to a gene. Germline V gene lookup returns CDR1 SNHLY and CDR2 FYNNEI. This CDR3 region has 15 residues. Variable domain in full (rest from reference TRBV2 and TRBJ2-3): EPEVTQTPSHQVTQMGQEVILRCVPISNHLYFYWYRQILGQKVEFLVSFYNNEISEKSEIFDDQFSVERPDGSNFTLKIRSTKLEDSAMYFCASKLLAGGTDTQYFGPGTRLTVL.